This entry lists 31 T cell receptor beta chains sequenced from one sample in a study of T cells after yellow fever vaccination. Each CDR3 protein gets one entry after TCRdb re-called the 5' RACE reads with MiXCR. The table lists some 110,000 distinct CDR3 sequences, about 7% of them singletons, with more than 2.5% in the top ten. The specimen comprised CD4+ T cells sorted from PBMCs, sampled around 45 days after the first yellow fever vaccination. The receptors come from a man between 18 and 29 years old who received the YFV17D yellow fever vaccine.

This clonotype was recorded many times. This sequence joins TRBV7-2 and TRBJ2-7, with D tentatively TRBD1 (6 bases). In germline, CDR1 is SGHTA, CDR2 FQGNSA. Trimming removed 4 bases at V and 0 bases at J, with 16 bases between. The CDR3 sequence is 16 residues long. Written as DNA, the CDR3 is TGTGCCAGCAGCTACACGACAGGCCTTGGCTCCTACGAGCAGTACTTC. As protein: CASSYTTGLGSYEQYF. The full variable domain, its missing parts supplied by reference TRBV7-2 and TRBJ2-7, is GAGVSQSPSNKVTEKGKDVELRCDPISGHTALYWYRQSLGQGLEFLIYFQGNSAPDKSGLPSDRFSAERTGGSVSTLTIQRTQQEDSAVYLCASSYTTGLGSYEQYFGPGTRLTVT.

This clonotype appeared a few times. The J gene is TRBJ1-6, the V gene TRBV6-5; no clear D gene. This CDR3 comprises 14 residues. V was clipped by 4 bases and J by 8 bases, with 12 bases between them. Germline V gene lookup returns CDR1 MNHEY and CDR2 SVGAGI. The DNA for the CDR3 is TGTGCCAGCAGTTCGACACTCGATGATTCACCCCTCCACTTT. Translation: CASSSTLDDSPLHF.

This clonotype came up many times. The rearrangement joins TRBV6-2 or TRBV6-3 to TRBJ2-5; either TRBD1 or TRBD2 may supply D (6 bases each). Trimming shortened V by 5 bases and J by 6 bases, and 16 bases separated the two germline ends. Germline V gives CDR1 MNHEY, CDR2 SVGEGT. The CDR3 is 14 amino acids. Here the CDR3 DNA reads TGTGCCAGCAGTCCCCCTGGGGGGCCAAAGACCCAGTACTTC. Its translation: CASSPPGGPKTQYF.

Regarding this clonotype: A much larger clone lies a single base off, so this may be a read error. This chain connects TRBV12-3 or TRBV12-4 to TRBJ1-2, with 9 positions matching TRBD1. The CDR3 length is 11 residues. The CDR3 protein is CASTLQGAYSF. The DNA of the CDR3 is TGTGCCAGCACCCTACAGGGGGCCTACTCCTTC.

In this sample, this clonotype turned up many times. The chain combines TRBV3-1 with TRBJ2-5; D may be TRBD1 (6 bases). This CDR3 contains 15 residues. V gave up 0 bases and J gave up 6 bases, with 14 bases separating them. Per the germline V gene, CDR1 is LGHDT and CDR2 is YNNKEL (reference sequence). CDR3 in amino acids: CASSQDRTAVKTQYF. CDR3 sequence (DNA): TGTGCCAGCAGCCAAGATAGGACAGCGGTGAAGACCCAGTACTTC.

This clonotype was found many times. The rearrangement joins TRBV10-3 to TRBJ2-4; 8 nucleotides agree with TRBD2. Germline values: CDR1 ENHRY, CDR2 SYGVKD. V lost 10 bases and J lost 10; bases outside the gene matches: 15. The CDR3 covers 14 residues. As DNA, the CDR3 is TGTGCCACGGGACTAGACCTCGCCGGGGGGATTCAGTACTTC. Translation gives CATGLDLAGGIQYF.

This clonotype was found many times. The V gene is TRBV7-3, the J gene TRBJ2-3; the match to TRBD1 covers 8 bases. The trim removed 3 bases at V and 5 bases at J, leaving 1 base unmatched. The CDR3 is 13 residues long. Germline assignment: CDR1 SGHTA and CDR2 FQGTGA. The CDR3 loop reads CASSFGTGDTQYF. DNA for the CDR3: TGTGCCAGCAGCTTCGGGACAGGAGATACGCAGTATTTT.

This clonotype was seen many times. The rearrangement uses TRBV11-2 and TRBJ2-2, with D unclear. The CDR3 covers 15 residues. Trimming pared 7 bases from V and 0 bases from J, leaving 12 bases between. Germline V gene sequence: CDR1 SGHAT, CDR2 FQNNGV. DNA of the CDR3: TGTGCCAGCATTATTATGGGATCGAACACCGGGGAGCTGTTTTTT. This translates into CASIIMGSNTGELFF.

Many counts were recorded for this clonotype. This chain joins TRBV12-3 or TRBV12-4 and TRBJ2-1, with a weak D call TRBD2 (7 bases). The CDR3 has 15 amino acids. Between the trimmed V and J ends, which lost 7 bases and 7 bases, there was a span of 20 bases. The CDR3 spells CASTKIGGPENEQFF. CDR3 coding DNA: TGTGCCAGCACAAAAATCGGGGGGCCGGAAAATGAGCAGTTCTTC.

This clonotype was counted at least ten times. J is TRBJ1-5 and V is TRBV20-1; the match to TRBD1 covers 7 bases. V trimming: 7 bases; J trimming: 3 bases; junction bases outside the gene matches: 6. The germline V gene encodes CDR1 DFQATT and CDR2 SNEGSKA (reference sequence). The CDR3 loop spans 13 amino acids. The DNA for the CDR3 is TGCAGTGTCGGGCAGGGGGTCAATCAGCCCCAGCATTTT. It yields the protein CSVGQGVNQPQHF.

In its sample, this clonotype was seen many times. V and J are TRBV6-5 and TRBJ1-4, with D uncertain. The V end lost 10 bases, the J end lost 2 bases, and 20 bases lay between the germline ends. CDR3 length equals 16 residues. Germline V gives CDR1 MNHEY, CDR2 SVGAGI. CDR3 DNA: TGTGCCACTACCAGTGCGATCACAGCGACTAATGAAAAACTGTTTTTT. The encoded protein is CATTSAITATNEKLFF.

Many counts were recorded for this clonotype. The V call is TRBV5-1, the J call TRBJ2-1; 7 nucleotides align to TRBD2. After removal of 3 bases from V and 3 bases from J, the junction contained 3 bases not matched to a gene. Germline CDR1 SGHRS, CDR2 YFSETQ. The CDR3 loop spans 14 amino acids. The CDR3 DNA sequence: TGCGCCAGCAGCTCGGGGGGTTTCTACAATGAGCAGTTCTTC. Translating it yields CASSSGGFYNEQFF.

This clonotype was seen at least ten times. The CDR3 sequence: CASGLVYLQGLNEKLFF. Here the CDR3 DNA reads TGTGCTAGTGGTTTGGTATACCTACAGGGTTTGAATGAAAAACTGTTTTTT. This chain joins TRBV12-5 and TRBJ1-4, with D possibly matching TRBD1 (6 bases). Deletions cut 0 bases from V and 5 bases from J, with 16 bases between. Germline CDR1 LGHNT, CDR2 FRNRAP. The CDR3 is 17 amino acids. Complete variable domain (other parts from reference TRBV12-5 and TRBJ1-4): DARVTQTPRHKVTEMGQEVTMRCQPILGHNTVFWYRQTMMQGLELLAYFRNRAPLDDSGMPKDRFSAEMPDATLATLKIQPSEPRDSAVYFCASGLVYLQGLNEKLFFGSGTQLSVL.

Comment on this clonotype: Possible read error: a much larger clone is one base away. The CDR3 DNA reads TGTGCCAGCAGTTCAGGGCCATCGGGTGAAAAACTGTTTTTT. Encoded protein: CASSSGPSGEKLFF. The chain recombines TRBV12-3 or TRBV12-4 with TRBJ1-4; tentatively, D is TRBD1 (5 bases). Trimming stripped 4 bases from V and 7 bases from J, with 13 bases between. This CDR3 contains 14 residues.

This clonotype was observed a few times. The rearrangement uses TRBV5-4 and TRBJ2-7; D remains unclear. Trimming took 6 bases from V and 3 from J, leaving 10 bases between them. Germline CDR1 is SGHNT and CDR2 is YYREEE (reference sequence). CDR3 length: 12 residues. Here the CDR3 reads CASKGPGYEQYV. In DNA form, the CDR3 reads TGTGCCAGCAAGGGTCCAGGCTACGAGCAGTACGTC.

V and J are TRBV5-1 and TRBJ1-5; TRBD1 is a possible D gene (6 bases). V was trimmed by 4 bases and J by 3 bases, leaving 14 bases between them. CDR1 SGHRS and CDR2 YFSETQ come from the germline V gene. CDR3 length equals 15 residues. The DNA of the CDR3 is TGCGCCAGCAGCCTACGGGGGGGCCTCAATCAGCCCCAGCATTTT. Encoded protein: CASSLRGGLNQPQHF. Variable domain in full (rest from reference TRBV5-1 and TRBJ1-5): KAGVTQTPRYLIKTRGQQVTLSCSPISGHRSVSWYQQTPGQGLQFLFEYFSETQRNKGNFPGRFSGRQFSNSRSEMNVSTLELGDSALYLCASSLRGGLNQPQHFGDGTRLSIL.

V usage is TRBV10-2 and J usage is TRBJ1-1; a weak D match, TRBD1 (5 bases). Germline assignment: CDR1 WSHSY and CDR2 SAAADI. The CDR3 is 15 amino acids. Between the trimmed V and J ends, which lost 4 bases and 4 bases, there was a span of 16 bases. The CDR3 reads CASSGVLRGSTEAFF. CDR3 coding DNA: TGCGCCAGCAGTGGAGTATTAAGGGGTAGCACTGAAGCTTTCTTT.

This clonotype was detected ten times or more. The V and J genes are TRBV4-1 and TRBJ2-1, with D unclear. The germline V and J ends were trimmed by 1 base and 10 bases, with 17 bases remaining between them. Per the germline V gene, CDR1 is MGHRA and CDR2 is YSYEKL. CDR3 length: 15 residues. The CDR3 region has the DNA TGCGCCAGCAGCCAAGGGGATAGGCCGTACCCGGAGCAGTTCTTC. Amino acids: CASSQGDRPYPEQFF.

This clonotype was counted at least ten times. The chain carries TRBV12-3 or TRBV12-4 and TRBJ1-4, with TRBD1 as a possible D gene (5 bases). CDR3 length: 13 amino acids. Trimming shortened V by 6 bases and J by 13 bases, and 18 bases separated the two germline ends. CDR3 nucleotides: TGTGCCAGCAGCCGTGGGAGACAGAATACACTGTTTTTT. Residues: CASSRGRQNTLFF.

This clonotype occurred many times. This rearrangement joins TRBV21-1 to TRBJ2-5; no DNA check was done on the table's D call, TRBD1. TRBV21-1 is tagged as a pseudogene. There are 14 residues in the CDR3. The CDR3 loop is CASAGQDDLETQYF. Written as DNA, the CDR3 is TGTGCCAGCGCGGGACAGGATGATTTGGAGACCCAGTACTTC.

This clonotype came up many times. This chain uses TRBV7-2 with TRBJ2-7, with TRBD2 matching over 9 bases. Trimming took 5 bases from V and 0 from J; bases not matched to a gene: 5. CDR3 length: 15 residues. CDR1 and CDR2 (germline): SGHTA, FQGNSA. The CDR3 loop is CASSRSGGSSYEQYF. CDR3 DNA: TGTGCCAGCAGCCGAAGCGGGGGGAGCTCCTACGAGCAGTACTTC. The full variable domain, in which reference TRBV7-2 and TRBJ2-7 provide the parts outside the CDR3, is GAGVSQSPSNKVTEKGKDVELRCDPISGHTALYWYRQSLGQGLEFLIYFQGNSAPDKSGLPSDRFSAERTGGSVSTLTIQRTQQEDSAVYLCASSRSGGSSYEQYFGPGTRLTVT.

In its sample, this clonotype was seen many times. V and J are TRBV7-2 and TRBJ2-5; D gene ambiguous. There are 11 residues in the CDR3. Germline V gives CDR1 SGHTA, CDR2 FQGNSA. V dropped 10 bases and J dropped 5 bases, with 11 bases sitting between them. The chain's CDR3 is CATGLGETQYF. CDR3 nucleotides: TGTGCCACTGGTCTGGGCGAGACCCAGTACTTC. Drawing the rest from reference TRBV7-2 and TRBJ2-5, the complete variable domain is GAGVSQSPSNKVTEKGKDVELRCDPISGHTALYWYRQSLGQGLEFLIYFQGNSAPDKSGLPSDRFSAERTGGSVSTLTIQRTQQEDSAVYLCATGLGETQYFGPGTRLLVL.

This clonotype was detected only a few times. CDR3 in DNA: TGCGCCAGCAGCACCGGGACAGGGGGATCTGGGGCCAACGTCCTGACTTTC. Translated: CASSTGTGGSGANVLTF. The chain carries TRBV5-1 and TRBJ2-6, with TRBD1 matching over 11 bases. The germline V gene encodes CDR1 SGHRS and CDR2 YFSETQ. The CDR3 consists of 17 residues. Trimming took 4 bases from V and 1 from J; bases not matched to a gene: 4. The full variable domain, its missing parts supplied by reference TRBV5-1 and TRBJ2-6, is KAGVTQTPRYLIKTRGQQVTLSCSPISGHRSVSWYQQTPGQGLQFLFEYFSETQRNKGNFPGRFSGRQFSNSRSEMNVSTLELGDSALYLCASSTGTGGSGANVLTFGAGSRLTVL.

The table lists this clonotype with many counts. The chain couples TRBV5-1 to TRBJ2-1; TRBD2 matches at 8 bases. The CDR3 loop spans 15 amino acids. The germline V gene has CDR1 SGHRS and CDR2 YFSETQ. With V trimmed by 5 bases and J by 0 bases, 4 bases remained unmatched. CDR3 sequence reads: CASSSGVPSYNEQFF. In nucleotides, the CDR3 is TGCGCCAGCAGTAGCGGGGTCCCCTCCTACAATGAGCAGTTCTTC. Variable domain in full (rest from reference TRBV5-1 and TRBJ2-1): KAGVTQTPRYLIKTRGQQVTLSCSPISGHRSVSWYQQTPGQGLQFLFEYFSETQRNKGNFPGRFSGRQFSNSRSEMNVSTLELGDSALYLCASSSGVPSYNEQFFGPGTRLTVL.

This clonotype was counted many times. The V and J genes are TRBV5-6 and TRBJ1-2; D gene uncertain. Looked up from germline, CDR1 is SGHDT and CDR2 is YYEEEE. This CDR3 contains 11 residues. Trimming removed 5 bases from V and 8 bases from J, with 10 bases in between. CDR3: CASRLSGGYTF. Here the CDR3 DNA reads TGTGCCAGCAGGCTCTCAGGAGGCTACACCTTC.

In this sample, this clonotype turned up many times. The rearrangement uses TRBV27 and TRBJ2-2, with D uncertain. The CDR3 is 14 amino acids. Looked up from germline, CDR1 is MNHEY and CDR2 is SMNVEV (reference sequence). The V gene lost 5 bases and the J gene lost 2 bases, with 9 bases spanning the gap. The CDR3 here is CASSPYTNTGELFF. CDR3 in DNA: TGTGCCAGCAGTCCCTACACTAACACCGGGGAGCTGTTTTTT.

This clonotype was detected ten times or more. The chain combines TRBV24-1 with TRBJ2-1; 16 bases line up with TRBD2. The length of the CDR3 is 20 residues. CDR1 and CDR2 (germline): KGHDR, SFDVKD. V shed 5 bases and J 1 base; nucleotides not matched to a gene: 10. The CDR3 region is CATSAPRGLAGGPSYNEQFF. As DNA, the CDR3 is TGTGCCACCAGTGCCCCCCGGGGACTAGCGGGGGGGCCATCCTACAATGAGCAGTTCTTC.

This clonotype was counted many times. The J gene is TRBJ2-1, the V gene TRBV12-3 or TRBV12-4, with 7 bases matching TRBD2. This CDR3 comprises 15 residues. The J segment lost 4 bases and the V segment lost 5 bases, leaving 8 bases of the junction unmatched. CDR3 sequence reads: CASSPGLVLYNEQFF. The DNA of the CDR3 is TGTGCCAGCAGTCCCGGACTAGTACTTTACAATGAGCAGTTCTTC.

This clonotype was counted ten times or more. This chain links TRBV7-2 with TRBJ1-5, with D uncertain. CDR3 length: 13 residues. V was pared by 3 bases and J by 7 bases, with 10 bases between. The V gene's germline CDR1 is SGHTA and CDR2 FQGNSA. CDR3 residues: CASSFTVWQPQHF. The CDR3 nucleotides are TGTGCCAGCAGCTTCACGGTTTGGCAGCCCCAGCATTTT.

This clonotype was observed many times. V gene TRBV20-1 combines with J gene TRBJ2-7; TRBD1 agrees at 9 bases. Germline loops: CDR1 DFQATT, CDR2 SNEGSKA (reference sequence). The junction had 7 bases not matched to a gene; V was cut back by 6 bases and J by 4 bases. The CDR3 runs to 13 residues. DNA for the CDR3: TGCAGTGCACCGGACAGGGGCGGGTACGAGCAGTACTTC. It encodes CSAPDRGGYEQYF.

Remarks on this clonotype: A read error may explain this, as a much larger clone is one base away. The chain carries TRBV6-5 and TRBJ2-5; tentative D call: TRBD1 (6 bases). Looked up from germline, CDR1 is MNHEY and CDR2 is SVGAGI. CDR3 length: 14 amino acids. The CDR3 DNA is TGTGCCAGCAGTTCTAGGGGGTACCAAGAGATCCAGTACTTC. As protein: CASSSRGYQEIQYF.